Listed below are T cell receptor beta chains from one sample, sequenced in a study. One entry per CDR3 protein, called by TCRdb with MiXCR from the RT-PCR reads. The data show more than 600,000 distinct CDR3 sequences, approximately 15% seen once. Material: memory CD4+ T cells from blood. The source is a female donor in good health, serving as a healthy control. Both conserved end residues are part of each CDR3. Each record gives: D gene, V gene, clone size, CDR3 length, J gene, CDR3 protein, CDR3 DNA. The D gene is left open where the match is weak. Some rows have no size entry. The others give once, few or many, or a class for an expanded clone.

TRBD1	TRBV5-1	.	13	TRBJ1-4	CASSWDSQEKLFF	TGCGCCAGCAGCTGGGACAGCCAGGAAAAACTGTTTTTT
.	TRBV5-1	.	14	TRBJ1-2	CASSQGLILDGYTF	TGCGCCAGCAGCCAAGGACTGATCTTAGATGGCTACACCTTC
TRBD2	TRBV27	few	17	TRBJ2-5	CASRKAGGPFREETQYF	TGTGCCAGCAGGAAAGCGGGAGGGCCCTTTAGAGAAGAGACCCAGTACTTC
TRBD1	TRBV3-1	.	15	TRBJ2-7	CASSQEGQGLHEQYF	TGTGCCAGCAGCCAAGAGGGACAGGGGTTGCACGAGCAGTACTTC
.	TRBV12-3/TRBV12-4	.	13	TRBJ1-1	CASSFKLPTEAFF	TGTGCCAGCAGTTTTAAGCTCCCCACTGAAGCTTTCTTT
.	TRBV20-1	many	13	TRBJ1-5	CSARATGNQPQHF	TGCAGTGCTAGAGCCACAGGGAATCAGCCCCAGCATTTT
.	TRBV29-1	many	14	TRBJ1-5	CSVGISGPNQPQHF	TGCAGCGTTGGAATATCAGGGCCCAATCAGCCCCAGCATTTT
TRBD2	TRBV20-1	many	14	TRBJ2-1	CSADGLAGDNEQFF	TGCAGTGCTGACGGACTAGCGGGAGACAATGAGCAGTTCTTC
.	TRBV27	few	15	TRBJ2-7	CASSSRTQGWNEQYF	TGTGCCAGCAGTTCACGCACCCAGGGCTGGAACGAGCAGTACTTC
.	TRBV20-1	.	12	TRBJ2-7	CSARRDDTVQYF	TGCAGTGCAAGGCGGGACGACACAGTGCAGTACTTC
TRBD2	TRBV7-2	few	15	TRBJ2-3	CASSPTGLATDTQYF	TGTGCCAGCAGCCCTACGGGACTAGCGACAGATACGCAGTATTTT
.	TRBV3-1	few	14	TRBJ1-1	CASSPPGVNTEAFF	TGTGCCAGCAGCCCCCCAGGGGTGAACACTGAAGCTTTCTTT
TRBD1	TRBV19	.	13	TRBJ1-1	CASSITGETEAFF	TGTGCCAGTAGTATCACAGGGGAGACTGAAGCTTTCTTT
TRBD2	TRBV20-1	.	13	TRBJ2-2	CSVREVRTGELFF	TGCAGTGTGCGGGAGGTTAGGACCGGGGAGCTGTTTTTT
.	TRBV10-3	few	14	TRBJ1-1	CAIMPGKTNTEAFF	TGTGCCATCATGCCAGGGAAAACGAACACTGAAGCTTTCTTT
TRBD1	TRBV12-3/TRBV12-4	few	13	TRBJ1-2	CASSFSGGYGYTF	TGTGCCAGCAGTTTCTCAGGGGGCTATGGCTACACCTTC
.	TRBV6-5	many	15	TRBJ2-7	CASSNHDAASYEQYF	TGTGCCAGCAGTAACCATGATGCGGCCTCCTACGAGCAGTACTTC